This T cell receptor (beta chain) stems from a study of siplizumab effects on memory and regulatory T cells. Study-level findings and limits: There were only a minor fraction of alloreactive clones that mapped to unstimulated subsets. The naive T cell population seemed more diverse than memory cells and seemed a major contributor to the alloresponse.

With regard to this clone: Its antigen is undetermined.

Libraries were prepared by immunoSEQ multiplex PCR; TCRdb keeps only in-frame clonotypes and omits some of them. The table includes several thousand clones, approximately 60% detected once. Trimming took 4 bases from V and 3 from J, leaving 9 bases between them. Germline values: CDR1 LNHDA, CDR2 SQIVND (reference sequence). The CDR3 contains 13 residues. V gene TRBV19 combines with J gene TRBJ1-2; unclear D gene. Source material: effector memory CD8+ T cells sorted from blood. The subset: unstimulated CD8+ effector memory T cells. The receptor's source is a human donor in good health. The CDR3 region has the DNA TGTGCCAGTAGTAGATCTGGGGACTATGGCTACACCTTC. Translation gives CASSRSGDYGYTF.